This is a list of T cell receptor beta chains from one sample in a study of blood T cell repertoires in COVID-19. Only in-frame clones appear in the TCRdb table, and some are missing; sequencing was by immunoSEQ multiplex PCR. In the table there are around 60,000 clones, approximately 80% of which are singletons. The specimen was peripheral blood. The receptors derive from a man between 50 and 59 years old with COVID-19, enrolled during active disease. Both conserved end residues are part of each CDR3. The D gene is left open where the match is weak. Clone size is given for some rows only: seen once, a few or many times, or a class if the clone is expanded.

j_call v_call clone_size d_call cdr3_nt cdr3_aa
TRBJ1-2 TRBV27 - - TGTGCCAGCAGTTTAAAGGACAGCACTAACTATGGCTACACCTTC CASSLKDSTNYGYTF
TRBJ2-6 TRBV7-3 - TRBD1 TGTGCCAGCAGCGAACGGGCCGGGACAGACTCTGGGGCCAACGTCCTGACTTTC CASSERAGTDSGANVLTF
TRBJ1-1 TRBV18 - - TGTGCCAGCTCACAAGACGTCCAGGCGAACACTGAAGCTTTCTTT CASSQDVQANTEAFF
TRBJ2-5 TRBV9 - TRBD2 TGTGCCAGCAGCGTAGATCTAGCGGGAGGGCTCGAAGAGACCCAGTACTTC CASSVDLAGGLEETQYF
TRBJ2-1 TRBV27 - TRBD2 TGTGCCAGCACCCCTAGCGGGAGGATGTACAATGAGCAGTTCTTC CASTPSGRMYNEQFF
TRBJ2-1 TRBV7-2 - TRBD2 TGTGCCAGCTGCAGGGAGGGCAGCTCCTACAATGAGCAGTTCTTC CASCREGSSYNEQFF
TRBJ2-1 TRBV9 - TRBD2 TGTGCCAGCAGCGTGGGACTAGCGGGAGACAATGAGCAGTTCTTC CASSVGLAGDNEQFF
TRBJ1-1 TRBV10-3 - - TGTGCCACCCGACAGTCTATGAACACTGAAGCTTTCTTT CATRQSMNTEAFF
TRBJ1-3 TRBV18 - TRBD1 TGTGCCAGCTCACCGGACAGGTACTCTGGAAACACCATATATTTT CASSPDRYSGNTIYF
TRBJ2-1 TRBV5-4 once TRBD2 TGTGCCAGCAGCTTGCCTAGCGGGAGGTCCTACAATGAGCAGTTCTTC CASSLPSGRSYNEQFF
TRBJ1-1 TRBV3-1/TRBV3-2 - - TGTGCCAGCAGCCCACCCCCCGCCAGGGCATGGACTGAAGCTTTCTTT CASSPPPARAWTEAFF
TRBJ2-7 TRBV19 - TRBD1 TGTGCCAGTAGTGATACAGGGGGCGCCTCCTACGAGCAGTACTTC CASSDTGGASYEQYF
TRBJ1-1 TRBV30 - TRBD1 TGTGCCTGGAGTGGACAGGGAATGAACACTGAAGCTTTCTTT CAWSGQGMNTEAFF